This TCR beta chain appears in the sequencing data of a study of blood T cell repertoires in COVID-19. Whole-study context: Acute and convalescent COVID-19 specimens originated in the United States, Italy and Spain. The cDNA or gDNA used as material had been derived from T cells, B-cell-depleted T cells, or PBMCs.

How the authors handled the data: The assay estimated nucleated cells by amplifying reference gene primers. Generated by immunoSEQ multiplex PCR, the TCRdb table keeps only in-frame clones and is missing some. The V and J calls and clone size were taken over from that table, and D and trimming were inferred from the DNA. In the table there are 50,000 to 75,000 clones, under 80% of which are singletons. Material: peripheral blood. This TCR was sampled from a man aged 55 to 70 with acute or convalescent COVID-19.

CDR3 amino acids: CSASALAGGGPDTQYF. In DNA, the CDR3 is TGCAGTGCTAGTGCTTTGGCGGGAGGAGGTCCAGATACGCAGTATTTT. This sequence joins TRBV20-1 and TRBJ2-3; 8 bases are a match to TRBD2. V trimming: 3 bases; J trimming: 4 bases; junction bases outside the gene matches: 12. This CDR3 is 16 amino acids long. Germline values: CDR1 DFQATT, CDR2 SNEGSKA (reference sequence).